This TCR beta chain was identified in a study of shared clonotypes between healthy human individuals. Study-wide points: For naive CD4 cells, 4.5% to 6.5% of clonotypes were shared across a handful of donors.

Germline V CDR1 and CDR2: KGHSH, LQKENI. The CDR3 totals 14 residues. The ends lost 2 bases at V and 6 bases at J; junction bases unmatched: 5. In the study's own analysis: Junction-only sequences without quality scores were provided by ImmunoSEQ, so filtering was different. Generated by immunoSEQ multiplex PCR, the TCRdb table keeps only in-frame clones and is missing some. V and J calls and clone size are as listed in that table; D and trimming were resolved from the DNA. The sample gives roughly 2.1 million clones, more than 85% of which show up once; about 1.8% is in the top ten. Notes on this clone: The antigen is undetermined.

CD45RO negativity and positive selection for CCR7 defined naive CD8 cells, a population that excluded terminally differentiated effector memory CD45RA+ cells. Healthy HIV-negative adults without recent acute infections or vaccinations served as donors. This receptor was identified in a man between 18 and 35 years old in good health. Some clones in this sample may be carry-over from other donors' samples. Source material: naive CD8+ T cells from PBMCs. The chain has TRBV18 and TRBJ1-1; 8 nucleotides line up with TRBD1. CDR3 DNA: TGTGCCAGCTCACCAGACAGGGGAGGGCCTGAAGCTTTCTTT. Translating gives CASSPDRGGPEAFF.